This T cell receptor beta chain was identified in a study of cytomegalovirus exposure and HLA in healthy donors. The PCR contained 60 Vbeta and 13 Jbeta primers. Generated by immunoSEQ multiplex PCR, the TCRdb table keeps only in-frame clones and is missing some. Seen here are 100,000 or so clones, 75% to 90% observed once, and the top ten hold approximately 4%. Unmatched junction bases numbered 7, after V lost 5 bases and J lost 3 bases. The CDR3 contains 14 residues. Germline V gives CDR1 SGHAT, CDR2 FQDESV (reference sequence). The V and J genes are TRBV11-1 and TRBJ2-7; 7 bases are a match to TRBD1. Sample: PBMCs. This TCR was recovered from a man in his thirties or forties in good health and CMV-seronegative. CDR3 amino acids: CASSPRQGFYEQYF. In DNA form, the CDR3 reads TGTGCCAGCAGCCCAAGACAGGGATTCTACGAGCAGTACTTC.